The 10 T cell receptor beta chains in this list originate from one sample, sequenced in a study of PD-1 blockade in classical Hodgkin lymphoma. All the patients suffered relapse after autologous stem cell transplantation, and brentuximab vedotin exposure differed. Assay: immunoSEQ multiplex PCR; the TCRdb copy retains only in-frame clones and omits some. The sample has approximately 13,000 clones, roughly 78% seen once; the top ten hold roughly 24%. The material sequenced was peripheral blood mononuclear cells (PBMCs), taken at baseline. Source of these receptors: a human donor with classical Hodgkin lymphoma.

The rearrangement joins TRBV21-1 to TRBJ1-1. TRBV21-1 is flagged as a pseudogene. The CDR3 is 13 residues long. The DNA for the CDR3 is TGTGCCAGCAGGCTCCGGATTCCGGGGGAAGCTTTCTTT. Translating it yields CASRLRIPGEAFF.

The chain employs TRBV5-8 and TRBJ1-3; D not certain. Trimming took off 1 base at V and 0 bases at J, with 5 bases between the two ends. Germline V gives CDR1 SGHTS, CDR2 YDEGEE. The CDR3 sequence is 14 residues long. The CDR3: CASSLWLSGNTIYF. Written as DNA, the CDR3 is TGTGCCAGCAGCTTGTGGCTCTCTGGAAACACCATATATTTT.

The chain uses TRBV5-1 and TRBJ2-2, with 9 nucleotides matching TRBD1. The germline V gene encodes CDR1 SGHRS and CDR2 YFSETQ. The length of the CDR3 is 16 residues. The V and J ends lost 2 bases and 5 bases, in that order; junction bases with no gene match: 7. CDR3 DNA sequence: TGCGCCAGCAGCTTCGGGACAGGGTCAATAACCGGGGAGCTGTTTTTT. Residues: CASSFGTGSITGELFF.

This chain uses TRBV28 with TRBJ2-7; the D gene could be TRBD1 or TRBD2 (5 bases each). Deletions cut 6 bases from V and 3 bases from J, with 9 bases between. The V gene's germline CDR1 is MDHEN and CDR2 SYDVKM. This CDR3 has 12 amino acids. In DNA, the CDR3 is TGTGCCAGCAGGGGACCGGGCTACGAGCAGTACTTC. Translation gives CASRGPGYEQYF.

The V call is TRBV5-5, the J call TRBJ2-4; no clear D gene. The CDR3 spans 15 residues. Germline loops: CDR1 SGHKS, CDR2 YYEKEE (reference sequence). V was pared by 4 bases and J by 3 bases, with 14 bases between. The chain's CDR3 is CASSRDQADKNIQYF. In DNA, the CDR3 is TGTGCCAGCAGCCGAGACCAGGCGGACAAAAACATTCAGTACTTC.

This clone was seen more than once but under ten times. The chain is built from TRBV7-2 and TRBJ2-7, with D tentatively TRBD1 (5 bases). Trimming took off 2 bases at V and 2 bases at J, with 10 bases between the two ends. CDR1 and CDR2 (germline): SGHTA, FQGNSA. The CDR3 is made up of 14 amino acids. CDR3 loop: CASSLNQGAYEQYF. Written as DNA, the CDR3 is TGTGCCAGCAGCTTAAACCAGGGCGCCTACGAGCAGTACTTC.

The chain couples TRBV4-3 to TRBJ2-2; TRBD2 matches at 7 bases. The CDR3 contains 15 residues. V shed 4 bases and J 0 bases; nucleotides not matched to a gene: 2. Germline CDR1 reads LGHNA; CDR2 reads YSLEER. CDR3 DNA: TGCGCCAGCAGCCTACTAGCGACGAACACCGGGGAGCTGTTTTTT. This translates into CASSLLATNTGELFF.

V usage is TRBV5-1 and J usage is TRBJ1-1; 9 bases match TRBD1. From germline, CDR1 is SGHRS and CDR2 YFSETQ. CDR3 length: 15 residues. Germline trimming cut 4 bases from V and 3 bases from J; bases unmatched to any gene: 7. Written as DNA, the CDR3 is TGCGCCAGCAGCCTCACAGGGGGCGACTACACTGAAGCTTTCTTT. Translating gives CASSLTGGDYTEAFF.

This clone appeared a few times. CDR3 bases: TGTGCCAGTATGAGCTGGGAAAACACCGGGGAGCTGTTTTTT. Translation gives CASMSWENTGELFF. V is TRBV19 and J is TRBJ2-2; D gene ambiguous. The CDR3 contains 14 residues. Trimming removed 7 bases from V and 2 bases from J, with 11 bases in between. Germline CDR1 LNHDA, CDR2 SQIVND (reference sequence).

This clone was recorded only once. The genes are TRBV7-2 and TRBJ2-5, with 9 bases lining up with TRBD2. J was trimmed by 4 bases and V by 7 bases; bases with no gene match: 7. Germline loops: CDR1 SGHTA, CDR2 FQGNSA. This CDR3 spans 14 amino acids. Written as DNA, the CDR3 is TGTGCCAGCATCTCCGGACTAGCGTCAGAGACCCAGTACTTC. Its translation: CASISGLASETQYF.